This T cell receptor (beta chain) was identified in a study of PD-1 blockade in classical Hodgkin lymphoma. Clones were read by immunoSEQ multiplex PCR, and TCRdb kept only the in-frame ones, dropping some. The data hold 10,000 or so clones, with just over 85% observed a single time. The V gene's germline CDR1 is SGHRS and CDR2 YFSETQ. Trimming took 4 bases from V and 0 from J, leaving 11 bases between them. The CDR3 contains 16 residues. Points on this clone: Its target is unknown.

Regarding the study as a whole: Newly diagnosed patients reportedly trailed healthy donors in baseline TCR diversity.

Stated time point: newly diagnosed, previously untreated cHL patient sample. Magnetic negative selection isolated CD8+ T cells from thawed PBMCs. The study compared against PBMCs from newly diagnosed, untreated classical Hodgkin lymphoma. This receptor was identified in a human donor with classical Hodgkin lymphoma. Sequenced input: CD8+ T cells from blood. The V call is TRBV5-1, the J call TRBJ1-6, with D perhaps TRBD1 (6 bases). DNA of the CDR3: TGCGCCAGCAGCCTTGACAGGAGCTCCTATAATTCACCCCTCCACTTT. Its translation is CASSLDRSSYNSPLHF.